This TCR beta chain is drawn from a study of blood T cell repertoires in COVID-19. Clones were read by immunoSEQ multiplex PCR, and TCRdb kept only the in-frame ones, dropping some. The sample lists 200,000 to 250,000 clones; around nine tenths were seen once. The receptor's source is a woman younger than 45 who had been exposed to COVID-19. Sequenced input: PBMCs or T cells enriched from blood (not recorded which).

CDR3 sequence: CASSLLAGGGSEQFF. The CDR3 DNA follows: TGTGCCAGCAGCTTGCTAGCGGGAGGAGGTAGTGAGCAGTTCTTC. The V gene is TRBV5-4, the J gene TRBJ2-1; 11 bases agree with TRBD2. The trim removed 1 base at V and 9 bases at J, leaving 6 bases unmatched. This CDR3 has 15 amino acids. Germline V CDR1 and CDR2: SGHNT, YYREEE (reference sequence).